Detailed here is one T cell receptor beta chain. The sample holds many counts of this clonotype. What antigen it recognizes has not been identified. No base qualities exist here, and no much larger clone lies one base off it. This sample stems from a study of T cells in Graves' hyperthyroidism and ophthalmopathy (dated by TCRdb to between 2018 and 2021). Background for the entire study: Peripheral blood was collected at initial diagnosis, before any treatment. TCR V-J signatures able to tell the groups apart were searched for in a discovery cohort of 95 or so patients, of whom approximately 40 had Graves' ophthalmopathy and around 57 had stable Graves' hyperthyroidism. Whether ophthalmopathy could be predicted prospectively was tested in an independent validation cohort made up of under 20 hyperthyroidism patients plus 17 patients who later progressed to ophthalmopathy. The 100 or so discovery patients were randomly divided into training and test sets at a 7:3 ratio. In more than 5 Graves' hyperthyroidism patients, the study also compared T-cell repertoires from thyroid tissue with T-cell repertoires from blood. After blood sampling, hyperthyroidism patients were treated with methimazole at a starting dose of 30 mg daily, and ophthalmopathy patients were treated with high-dose intravenous methylprednisolone. TCR Vbeta CDR3 sequencing of around 130 peripheral blood samples (over 40 ophthalmopathy, roughly 74 hyperthyroidism and approximately 17 progressor patients) is reported in the paper.

TCR beta CDR3 regions were amplified from RNA transcripts. A first-round RT-PCR of the TCR CDR3 used the HTBI primer set with the Qiagen OneStep RT-PCR kit. The libraries were constructed in a second round of multiplex PCR and then size-selected and purified. The libraries were sequenced on an Illumina HiSeq2000 using paired-end 100 bp reads. Concerning the study's data processing: SOAPnuke was used to process the raw data, removing reads that contained adapters or uncalled bases, had a mean Phred below 15, or lacked an exact match to the constant primer or identifier. High-quality paired reads were merged using COPE v1.2.5, and each unique nucleotide sequence was defined as a clonotype. MiTCR v1.1 was used to align the clonotypes against IMGT TRBV, TRBD and TRBJ reference segments. Only V-J combinations with frequency above 0.0001, covering 98% to 99.2% of repertoires, were analysed. The TCS score was defined as F50 (clonal expansion) divided by E x V (chaos), with BLOSUM62-based TCRdist calculated between CDR3 peptides within each V-J. Welch's t-statistics and random forest reduced 500 to 650 V-J features to roughly 13, which were used in a naive Bayes classifier (R e1071). Using fastp at Q25 and MiXCR, TCRdb reprocessed the public reads and kept productive beta chains. Records with the same CDR3 protein are collapsed into one entry carrying the most frequent genes and DNA. The V and J calls and clone size are TCRdb's, not the authors'. Here the sample has about 270,000 distinct CDR3 sequences; around 25% occur a single time. Around 30% of the sample is in the top ten clones.

Study-wide conclusions, independent of this receptor: A 13 V-J signature model separated ophthalmopathy from stable hyperthyroidism, with about 88% sensitivity and 81% to 83% specificity in cross-validation and 80%/75% in testing. Most expanded thyroid clonotypes (frequency above 0.001) were also found in blood, which suggests that blood repertoires may mirror thyroid immune responses. In validation, progression to ophthalmopathy was predicted by the model with 70% to 71% sensitivity and nearly 75% specificity, a median of 6.5 months before onset. Sample size was not statistically predetermined, and blinding of investigators to group allocation was not performed.

The junction carries 13 bases between V and J, which are trimmed by 7 bases and 0 bases respectively. There are 13 amino acids in the CDR3, from cysteine to phenylalanine inclusive. The CDR3 DNA has 39 bases and is translated from base 1. The CDR1 and CDR2 encoded by the germline V gene are SQVTM and ANQGSEA. Hyperthyroidism patients were aged 18 to 65 years and newly diagnosed, with disease duration of less than 2 months. Exclusion was applied to patients with uncontrolled infections, other autoimmune diseases, pregnancy or lactation. Diagnoses were based on clinical symptoms, serum thyroxine and TRAb, thyroid ultrasound and orbital computed tomography. Blood from progressor patients was collected at the time of first diagnosis with hyperthyroidism, before any ophthalmopathy symptoms had appeared. Ficoll-Paque density gradient centrifugation was used to isolate PBMCs from 10 ml of fresh peripheral blood. Progressor patients were first diagnosed with Graves' hyperthyroidism and then developed ophthalmopathy during follow-up. Trizol reagent was used to extract total RNA, and RNA quality was then checked on an Agilent 2100 Bioanalyzer.

The specimen was blood. The clonotype comes from a man in his forties with Graves' hyperthyroidism that later progressed to Graves' ophthalmopathy. The sequence joins TRBV29-1 to TRBJ2-7, and possibly TRBD1, on 6 matching bases. The sequenced DNA is TGCAGCGCCCGGGACACTCTCTCCTACGAGCAGTACTTC. It translates as CSARDTLSYEQYF.